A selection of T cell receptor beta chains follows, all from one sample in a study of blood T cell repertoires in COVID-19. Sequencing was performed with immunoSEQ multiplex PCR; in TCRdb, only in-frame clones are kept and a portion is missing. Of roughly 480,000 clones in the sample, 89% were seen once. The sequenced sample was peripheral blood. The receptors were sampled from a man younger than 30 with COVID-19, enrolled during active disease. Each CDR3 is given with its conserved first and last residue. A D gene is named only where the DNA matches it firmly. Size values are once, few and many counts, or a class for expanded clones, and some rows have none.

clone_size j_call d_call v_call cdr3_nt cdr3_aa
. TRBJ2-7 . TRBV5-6 TGTGCCAGCAGCCGTCAGCGACTGACCTACGAGCAGTACTTC CASSRQRLTYEQYF
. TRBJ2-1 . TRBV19 TGTGCCAGTAGTTCCTCGTGGGGCTTGTGGTTCTTC CASSSSWGLWFF
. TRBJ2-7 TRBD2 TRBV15 TGTGCCACCAGCAGAGGAGGAGTTGGTAGCGGGAGGGCCTTCTACGAGCAGTACTTC CATSRGGVGSGRAFYEQYF
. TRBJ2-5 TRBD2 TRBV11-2 TGTGCCAGCAGCCGGAGTTACAGGACTAGCGGGATTCAAGAGACCCAGTACTTC CASSRSYRTSGIQETQYF
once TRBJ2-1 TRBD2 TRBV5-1 TGCGCCAGCAGCTTTGGCGGGGGTTGGGTTTACAATGAGCAGTTCTTC CASSFGGGWVYNEQFF
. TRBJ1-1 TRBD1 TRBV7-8 TGTGCCAGCAGCAGGGACAGGGTCACTGAAGCTTTCTTT CASSRDRVTEAFF
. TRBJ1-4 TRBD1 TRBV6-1 TGTGCCAGCAGTGAGGACAGGGTTCACGAAAAACTGTTTTTT CASSEDRVHEKLFF
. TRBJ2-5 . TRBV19 TGTGCCAGTAGTATAGTCTCTGAAGAGACCCAGTACTTC CASSIVSEETQYF
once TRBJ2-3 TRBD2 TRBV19 TGTGCCAGCCGGACTAGCGGGAGTGATACGCAGTATTTT CASRTSGSDTQYF
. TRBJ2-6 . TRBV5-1 TGCGCCAGCAGCTTGGGGAACAGGGAGGGTCTATCTGGGGCCAACGTCCTGACTTTC CASSLGNREGLSGANVLTF
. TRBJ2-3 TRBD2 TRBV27 TGTGCCACCGAAGCGCGGGGGGGAAACACAGATACGCAGTATTTT CATEARGGNTDTQYF
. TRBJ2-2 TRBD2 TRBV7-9 TGTGCCAGCAGCTCCGGACTAGCGGGAGTCACCGGGGAGCTGTTTTTT CASSSGLAGVTGELFF
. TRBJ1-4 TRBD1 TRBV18 TGTGCCAGCTCACCGGACAGGAAGAATGAAAAACTGTTTTTT CASSPDRKNEKLFF
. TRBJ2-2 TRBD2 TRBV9 TGTGCCAGCAAAAAGACTAGCGGGAACACCGGGGAGCTGTTTTTT CASKKTSGNTGELFF
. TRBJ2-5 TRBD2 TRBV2 TGTGCCAACGCGGGGGAGGAGACCCAGTACTTC CANAGEETQYF
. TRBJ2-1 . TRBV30 TGTGCCTGGAGTACCGGGTACAATGAGCAGTTCTTC CAWSTGYNEQFF
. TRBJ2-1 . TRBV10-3 TGTGCCATCACCGGAGACAGCTCCTACAATGAGCAGTTCTTC CAITGDSSYNEQFF
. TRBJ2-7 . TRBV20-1 TGCAGTGCGAAGGACAGCTACGAGCAGTACTTC CSAKDSYEQYF
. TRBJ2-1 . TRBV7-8 TGTGCCAGCAGCTCTAGCGTATTCTACAATGAGCAGTTCTTC CASSSSVFYNEQFF
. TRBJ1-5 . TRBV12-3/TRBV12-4 TGTGCCAGCAGTATGTCATCCAATCAGCCCCAGCATTTT CASSMSSNQPQHF
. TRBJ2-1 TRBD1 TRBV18 TGTGCCAGCTCACCGGCCGGGACAGCTAGGACCCCCTACAATGAGCAGTTCTTC CASSPAGTARTPYNEQFF
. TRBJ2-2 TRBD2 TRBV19 TGTGCCAGTAAAATAGCGGGGGCCTTGGACACCGGGGAGCTGTTTTTT CASKIAGALDTGELFF
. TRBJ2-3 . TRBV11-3 TGTGCCAGCCAATCCGGGGGCACAGATACGCAGTATTTT CASQSGGTDTQYF
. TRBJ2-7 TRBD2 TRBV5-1 TGCGCCAGCAGCTCAGGCGGGGGTGGCTACGAGCAGTACTTC CASSSGGGGYEQYF
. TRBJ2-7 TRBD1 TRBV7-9 TGTGCCAGCAGCCCCCTAGGGACAGCTAAAACAATATCCTACGAGCAGTACTTC CASSPLGTAKTISYEQYF
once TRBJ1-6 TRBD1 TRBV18 TGTGCCAGCTCAAACGGACAGGGGCCCCTCCACTTT CASSNGQGPLHF
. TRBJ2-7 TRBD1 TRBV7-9 TGTGCCAGCAGCCCCTTCGACAGGGGGGGAGAGCAGTACTTC CASSPFDRGGEQYF
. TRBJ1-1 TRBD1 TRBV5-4 TGTGCCAGCAGCGCCTCGGGACAGGGAAGAAAAGGAGCTTTCTTT CASSASGQGRKGAFF
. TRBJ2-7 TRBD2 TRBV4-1 TGCGCCAGCAGCCAATCCGGGGGGGGGCGCGAGCAGTACTTC CASSQSGGGREQYF
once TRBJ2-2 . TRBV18 TGTGCCAGCTCACCACCGATAGGGGTGGAGAACACCGGGGAGCTGTTTTTT CASSPPIGVENTGELFF
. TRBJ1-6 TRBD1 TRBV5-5 TGTGCCAGCAGCACGACAGGGGAGAGGCGATCACCCCTCCACTTT CASSTTGERRSPLHF
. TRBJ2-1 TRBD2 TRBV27 TGTGCCAGCAGTCTGTTATCAGGCCTAGCGGTCAATGAGCAGTTCTTC CASSLLSGLAVNEQFF
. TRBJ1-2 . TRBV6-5 TGTGCCAGCAGTTACGTCCCATTAGGGGACTATGGCTACACCTTC CASSYVPLGDYGYTF
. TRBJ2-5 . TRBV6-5 TGTGCCAGCAGGGACCACGGGACACTTCAAGAGACCCAGTACTTC CASRDHGTLQETQYF
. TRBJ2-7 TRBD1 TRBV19 TGTGCCAGTAGTATGACAGGGGCTACCTACGAGCAGTACTTC CASSMTGATYEQYF
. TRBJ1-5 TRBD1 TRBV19 TGTGCCAGTAGTATCTGGGGACAGGGGAATCAGCCCCAGCATTTT CASSIWGQGNQPQHF
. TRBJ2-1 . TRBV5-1 TGCGCCAGCAGGGGGACTCGCGAAAACAATGAGCAGTTCTTC CASRGTRENNEQFF
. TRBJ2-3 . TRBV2 TGTGCCAGCAGTGGGACCGGGGTAATTGGCACAGATACGCAGTATTTT CASSGTGVIGTDTQYF
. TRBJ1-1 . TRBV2 TGTGCCAGCAGCTACAGGGCCGGGAACACTGAAGCTTTCTTT CASSYRAGNTEAFF
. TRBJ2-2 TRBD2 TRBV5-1 TGCGCCAGCAGTCCATCCGGGACTAGCGGGAGTTACACCGGGGAGCTGTTTTTT CASSPSGTSGSYTGELFF